This paragraph covers one TCR beta chain sequence. Its antigen remains unidentified. Per-nucleotide qualities are absent, and no much larger clonotype sits a single base away. This sample stems from a study of T cell responses to AZD1222 COVID-19 vaccine (dated by TCRdb to about 2021). Study-level background: AZD1222 recipients given second doses at about 4 weeks or at about 12 weeks were pooled, since spike-specific TCR depth and breadth were not found to differ between the two schedules. TCR sequencing covered fewer than 250 trial participants: 207 given two doses of AZD1222 and 26 given two doses of MenACWY control vaccine. Trial participants were enrolled by age into 18-55, 56-69 and 70-plus year subgroups, with roughly 160, 29 and 62 TCR-sequenced participants respectively. Study-wide findings and limitations: Epitopes outside the regions mutated in the B.1.351 and B.1.1.7 variants were reportedly recognized by nearly half of the unique spike-specific TCRs. Conclusions about previously exposed vaccinees were limited because only a handful of AZD1222 recipients were SARS-CoV-2 seropositive at baseline. In the small 56-69-year group, the increase in depth fell short of significance, most likely because of low power. Vaccine-associated CD4 TCRs spanned the whole spike protein, with dominant responses in regions 160-218 and 743-854. Participants were mostly white British, with more females than males. The authors suggested clonal diversity may have been underestimated. No day 14 peak-response samples were available, so repertoires were characterized only after the peak T cell response. A significant rise in spike-specific TCR breadth and depth was observed after two AZD1222 doses relative to day 0 and relative to MenACWY recipients.

The CDR3 sequence holds 12 residues, the cysteine and phenylalanine included. Only the CDR3 part of the read is kept: 36 bases, read in frame from the first base. The V end loses 6 bases and the J end loses 6 bases, and a stretch of 11 bases separates them. The germline V gene (reference sequence) sets CDR1 to DFQATT and CDR2 to SNEGSKA. The CDR3 regions of human TCRbeta chains were analyzed by immunosequencing. On the authors' methods: TCRs in the repertoires were compared against a reference library of SARS-CoV-2-specific TCRs that had been generated with the MIRA antigen-specificity platform. Breadth was defined as the fraction of unique TCRs that were SARS-CoV-2-associated, and depth was defined as the fraction of total T cells that were SARS-CoV-2-associated. Using the MIRA data, each spike-specific TCR was mapped to the spike region that the TCR reacts to and placed in a CD4 or CD8 class. Log10-transformed breadth and depth values were compared by one-way ANOVA with Sidak's multiple comparisons tests. In its TCRdb copy, this immuneACCESS table keeps in-frame sequences only and misses some clones. Where compared with another copy, unresolved V genes explain less than half of these, and the others have no known cause. The DNA was the basis for D and trimming; V, J and clone size are from that table. The sample table records about 79,000 clones; more than 75% of these occur just once. The biggest ten clones account for about 20% of the sample.

Per the publication, the time point label means: baseline before first vaccination. Vaccinee samples were obtained from the UK trials COV001 and COV002, which included a single-blind randomized controlled phase 2/3 trial of AZD1222 (ChAdOx1 nCoV-19) in healthy adults. Trial participant PBMC samples were collected at day 0 and day 28 after the second dose for TCRbeta chain sequencing. Source: peripheral blood, taken on day 0 of AZD1222 vaccination. The sequence derives from an adult in good health. The rearranged segments are TRBV20-1 and TRBJ2-2; the D gene cannot be resolved reliably. In nucleotides, the sequence is TGCAGTGCCAGTATAGAGGCCGGGGAGCTGTTTTTT. Its translation is CSASIEAGELFF.